The 32 T cell receptor beta chains in this list originate from one sample, sequenced in a study of T-cell memory formation after mild COVID-19. TCRdb reprocessed the 5' RACE reads via MiXCR and lists one record per CDR3 protein. Seen here are 550,000 to 600,000 distinct CDR3 sequences, less than 25% observed once, and the top ten hold about 8.2%. Material: PBMCs or a T cell subset sorted from them (not recorded which). These receptors were taken from an adult woman who had mild COVID-19 (a few samples of this study predate the infection). Cell type and time point are not known.

The chain uses TRBV12-3 or TRBV12-4 and TRBJ2-7; possible D gene TRBD1, 6 bases. V shed 6 bases and J shed 0 bases, with 12 bases lying between them. The CDR3 is made up of 14 amino acids. CDR3 sequence: CASRSTGSSYEQYF. The DNA of the CDR3 is TGTGCCAGCAGAAGTACAGGGAGCTCCTACGAGCAGTACTTC.

The V call is TRBV29-1, the J call TRBJ2-6; D call uncertain. The CDR3 runs 15 residues. V dropped 0 bases and J dropped 4 bases, with 10 bases sitting between them. CDR1 and CDR2 from the germline V gene are SQVTM and ANQGSEA. The DNA for the CDR3 is TGCAGCGTTGAAGATTTTGGTTACGGGGCCAACGTCCTGACTTTC. It codes for CSVEDFGYGANVLTF.

This clonotype was seen a handful of times. V is TRBV6-5 and J is TRBJ2-7, with a weak D call TRBD1 (6 bases). Trimming stripped 0 bases from V and 3 bases from J, with 9 bases between. The germline CDR1 and CDR2 sequences are MNHEY and SVGAGI. The CDR3 consists of 14 residues. In nucleotides, the CDR3 is TGTGCCAGCAGTTACTCGCGGACAGTCTACGAGCAGTACTTC. Amino acids: CASSYSRTVYEQYF.

CDR3 in amino acids: CASSEYNLVWDTQYF. The CDR3 nucleotides read TGTGCCAGCAGTGAATATAACTTGGTCTGGGATACGCAGTATTTT. V is TRBV25-1 and J is TRBJ2-3; D is ambiguous. Germline values: CDR1 MGHDK, CDR2 SYGVNS. Deletions cut 0 bases from V and 6 bases from J, with 13 bases between. The CDR3 sequence is 15 residues long.

This chain connects TRBV24-1 to TRBJ1-1; D not certain. CDR1 is KGHDR, CDR2 SFDVKD, per germline. The CDR3 spans 13 residues. V dropped 4 bases and J dropped 8 bases, with 13 bases sitting between them. The DNA for the CDR3 is TGTGCCACCAGTGACCCCCCCGGAGGGGAAGCTTTCTTT. Its translation is CATSDPPGGEAFF.

The chain carries TRBV20-1 and TRBJ1-2; 9 bases map to TRBD1. The CDR3 totals 15 residues. V dropped 6 bases and J dropped 2; count of bases not matched to a gene: 10. The germline V gene has CDR1 DFQATT and CDR2 SNEGSKA (reference sequence). Here the CDR3 DNA reads TGCAGTGCCCGTGAAACTGGGACAGGGAACTATGGCTACACCTTC. Protein product: CSARETGTGNYGYTF.

The chain uses TRBV6-5 and TRBJ2-7; 12 nucleotides match TRBD2. The CDR3 totals 15 residues. Per germline, CDR1 MNHEY and CDR2 SVGAGI. V lost 6 bases, J lost 5 bases, and 8 bases stayed unmatched. CDR3 in amino acids: CASSPLAGGRDEQYF. The DNA for the CDR3 is TGTGCCAGCAGCCCCCTAGCGGGAGGGCGGGACGAGCAGTACTTC.

The J gene is TRBJ1-2, the V gene TRBV12-3 or TRBV12-4, with D unresolved. This CDR3 comprises 10 residues. V was trimmed by 7 bases and J by 4 bases, leaving 4 bases between them. The CDR3 here is CASTLYGYTF. For the CDR3, the DNA is TGTGCCAGCACCCTCTATGGCTACACCTTC.

This chain connects TRBV6-1 to TRBJ1-1; D is uncertain. Germline V gene lookup returns CDR1 MNHNS and CDR2 SASEGT. The CDR3 is 13 residues long. With 1 base removed from V and 8 bases from J, the gap between germline ends came to 11 bases. CDR3 in amino acids: CASSEVGSGEAFF. The CDR3 coding sequence is TGTGCCAGCAGTGAAGTAGGGTCGGGGGAAGCTTTCTTT.

V gene TRBV20-1 combines with J gene TRBJ2-3; D call uncertain. Deletions cut 0 bases from V and 7 bases from J, with 11 bases between. CDR1 is DFQATT, CDR2 SNEGSKA, per germline (reference sequence). The CDR3 covers 13 residues. The CDR3 bases are TGCAGTGCTAGAGAACCCACAACGAATACGCAGTATTTT. Translation: CSAREPTTNTQYF.

The chain is built from TRBV4-3 and TRBJ2-3; D call uncertain. The CDR3 extends over 16 amino acids. Trimming took 0 bases from V and 0 from J, leaving 10 bases between them. Germline CDR1 LGHNA, CDR2 YSLEER. As DNA, the CDR3 is TGCGCCAGCAGCCAAGACCAGCGACCTAGCACAGATACGCAGTATTTT. This codes for CASSQDQRPSTDTQYF.

This clonotype was counted only a few times. This chain uses TRBV12-3 or TRBV12-4 with TRBJ2-7; a weak D match, TRBD2 (6 bases). Trimming left V 3 bases short and J 4 bases short, with 13 bases between. The CDR3 has 14 residues. The CDR3 nucleotides are TGTGCCAGCAGTTTTCGGGACTGGGTATACGAGCAGTACTTC. The encoded protein is CASSFRDWVYEQYF.

This clonotype has more than one count but fewer than ten. The chain carries TRBV9 and TRBJ2-4; a possible D gene is TRBD1 (5 bases). Looked up from germline, CDR1 is SGDLS and CDR2 is YYNGEE. V lost 3 bases and J lost 7, with 11 bases in between. The CDR3 has 13 amino acids. In DNA, the CDR3 is TGTGCCAGCAGCGCGAAAGGGGCCAACATTCAGTACTTC. It codes for CASSAKGANIQYF. The entire variable domain, with the rest obtained from reference TRBV9 and TRBJ2-4, is as follows: DSGVTQTPKHLITATGQRVTLRCSPRSGDLSVYWYQQSLDQGLQFLIQYYNGEERAKGNILERFSAQQFPDLHSELNLSSLELGDSALYFCASSAKGANIQYFGAGTRLSVL.

This clonotype was detected a few times. The V gene is TRBV7-9, the J gene TRBJ2-7, with D perhaps TRBD1 or TRBD2 (5 bases each). There are 14 residues in the CDR3. V lost 5 bases, J lost 3 bases, and 14 bases lay in between. Germline CDR1 reads SEHNR; CDR2 reads FQNEAQ (reference sequence). CDR3 in DNA: TGTGCCAGCAGCAACCGGGAAGGACACTACGAGCAGTACTTC. Translated, it gives CASSNREGHYEQYF.

V and J are TRBV4-1 and TRBJ1-4, with TRBD1 identical over 10 bases. The junction had 9 bases not matched to a gene; V was cut back by 3 bases and J by 8 bases. The germline V gene has CDR1 MGHRA and CDR2 YSYEKL. The CDR3 is 16 residues long. CDR3 protein: CASSQGRQGAREKLFF. CDR3 DNA sequence: TGCGCCAGCAGCCAGGGTCGACAGGGGGCTCGCGAAAAACTGTTTTTT.

This chain uses TRBV19 with TRBJ2-1; 8 bases align to TRBD1. Germline-derived CDR1 and CDR2 are LNHDA and SQIVND (reference sequence). There are 16 residues in the CDR3. V gave up 1 base and J gave up 7 bases; unmatched junction bases: 9. The CDR3 DNA reads as TGTGCCAGTAGTATAGTAGCCAGGGGGCTTAGGAATGAGCAGTTCTTC. Its protein product is CASSIVARGLRNEQFF.

A few counts support this clonotype. The chain couples TRBV7-8 to TRBJ2-7, with D possibly TRBD1 on 6 matching bases. Germline CDR1 reads SGHVS; CDR2 reads FQNEAQ. The length of the CDR3 is 15 residues. Trimming stripped 1 base from V and 4 bases from J, with 14 bases between. The CDR3 loop reads CASSLDRVSGYEQYF. CDR3 DNA sequence: TGTGCCAGCAGCTTAGACAGGGTGTCTGGTTACGAGCAGTACTTC.

This clonotype was seen a few times. This chain joins TRBV7-9 and TRBJ1-1; possibly TRBD1 for D (5 bases). Per germline, CDR1 SEHNR and CDR2 FQNEAQ (reference sequence). The CDR3 is 14 residues long. The V and J ends lost 3 bases and 4 bases respectively, with 12 bases between them. The CDR3 sequence is CASSLSGRSTEAFF. The CDR3 DNA reads as TGTGCCAGCAGCTTGTCAGGGAGGAGCACTGAAGCTTTCTTT.

The V gene is TRBV6-5, the J gene TRBJ1-6, with D possibly matching TRBD1 (5 bases). The length of the CDR3 is 15 residues. CDR1 and CDR2 (germline): MNHEY, SVGAGI. The ends were cut back, 2 bases at V and 8 bases at J, with 13 bases in the middle. CDR3 sequence (DNA): TGTGCCAGCAGTTACGGTGGGGGTCCGGATTCACCCCTCCACTTT. Its protein is CASSYGGGPDSPLHF.

The rearrangement links TRBV5-6 to TRBJ2-5, with 7 bases fitting TRBD1. The CDR3 is made up of 14 amino acids. The V segment lost 4 bases and the J segment 5 bases; nucleotides outside the gene matches: 8. Germline V gene sequence: CDR1 SGHDT, CDR2 YYEEEE. CDR3 bases: TGTGCCAGCAGCCAGAGACAGGGATGGGAGACCCAGTACTTC. Residues: CASSQRQGWETQYF. Using reference TRBV5-6 and TRBJ2-5 for the parts outside the CDR3, the full variable domain is DAGVTQSPTHLIKTRGQQVTLRCSPKSGHDTVSWYQQALGQGPQFIFQYYEEEERQRGNFPDRFSGHQFPNYSSELNVNALLLGDSALYLCASSQRQGWETQYFGPGTRLLVL.

The chain combines TRBV7-9 with TRBJ2-3, with D possibly being TRBD1 or TRBD2 (5 bases each). V was clipped by 2 bases and J by 5 bases, with 11 bases between them. CDR3 length equals 14 residues. Germline assignment: CDR1 SEHNR and CDR2 FQNEAQ (reference sequence). CDR3 nucleotide sequence: TGTGCCAGCAGCTTACGTCGGGACGGAGATACGCAGTATTTT. Translated: CASSLRRDGDTQYF.

This clonotype appeared a few times. This chain joins TRBV7-2 and TRBJ2-3; D not certain. V was pared by 1 base and J by 5 bases, with 7 bases between. CDR1 is SGHTA, CDR2 FQGNSA, per germline. CDR3 length equals 13 residues. CDR3 coding DNA: TGTGCCAGCAGCTTAGTGGGGTTAGATACGCAGTATTTT. This sequence encodes CASSLVGLDTQYF.

The chain links TRBV29-1 to TRBJ1-2; TRBD1 matches 7 bases. The junction had 5 bases not matched to a gene; V was cut back by 2 bases and J by 8 bases. The CDR3 covers 12 residues. Germline CDR1 is SQVTM and CDR2 is ANQGSEA. CDR3 bases: TGCAGCGTTGAAAAGGGGGCCGGAGGCTACACCTTC. Translating gives CSVEKGAGGYTF.

This clonotype was detected ten times or more. The chain couples TRBV10-3 to TRBJ2-5; no reliable D call. CDR3 length: 11 residues. Germline V lookup: CDR1 ENHRY, CDR2 SYGVKD. V was trimmed by 6 bases and J by 4 bases, leaving 6 bases between them. CDR3 DNA sequence: TGTGCCATCAGCGAAGGAGAGACCCAGTACTTC. Its translation is CAISEGETQYF.

This clonotype has more than one count but fewer than ten. The chain recombines TRBV6-6 with TRBJ1-2; 7 bases are shared with TRBD1. Germline values: CDR1 MNHNY, CDR2 SVGAGI (reference sequence). Trimming at V came to 2 bases and at J to 1 base, leaving 4 bases not matched to a gene. The CDR3 runs 15 residues. CDR3: CASSYRTGDNYGYTF. In DNA form, the CDR3 reads TGTGCCAGCAGTTACAGAACAGGGGATAACTATGGCTACACCTTC.

This sequence joins TRBV5-4 and TRBJ2-2; D is undetermined. Trimming removed 3 bases at V and 7 bases at J, with 7 bases between. The length of the CDR3 is 12 residues. CDR1 and CDR2 (germline): SGHNT, YYREEE (reference sequence). CDR3 DNA sequence: TGTGCCAGCAGCTCTGCAGGCGGGGAGCTGTTTTTT. Residues: CASSSAGGELFF.

This chain joins TRBV12-3 or TRBV12-4 and TRBJ1-5; 10 bases align to TRBD1. This CDR3 has 15 amino acids. The ends lost 6 bases at V and 4 bases at J; junction bases unmatched: 6. CDR3 in amino acids: CASRLTGGWNQPQHF. CDR3 in DNA: TGTGCCAGCAGACTGACAGGGGGCTGGAATCAGCCCCAGCATTTT.

The chain joins TRBV24-1 to TRBJ2-2, with D possibly TRBD2 on 5 matching bases. There are 17 residues in the CDR3. Germline-derived CDR1 and CDR2 are KGHDR and SFDVKD. V lost 1 base and J lost 2, with 13 bases in between. CDR3 in DNA: TGTGCCACCAGTGATTTACCCCGCCGGGGTAACACCGGGGAGCTGTTTTTT. Translated, it gives CATSDLPRRGNTGELFF.

J is TRBJ1-2 and V is TRBV2, with 7 bases that match TRBD1. The length of the CDR3 is 13 residues. Trimming removed 8 bases from V and 4 bases from J; junction bases left unmatched: 7. Germline V gene data show CDR1 as SNHLY and CDR2 as FYNNEI. The CDR3 sequence: CASSGTEAYGYTF. The CDR3 DNA sequence: TGTGCCAGCTCCGGGACAGAAGCCTATGGCTACACCTTC.

In this sample, this clonotype turned up a few times. The gene calls are TRBV4-3 and TRBJ2-5; D may be TRBD2 (6 bases). Between the trimmed V and J ends, which lost 0 bases and 1 base, there was a span of 9 bases. In germline, CDR1 is LGHNA, CDR2 YSLEER. The CDR3 extends over 15 amino acids. For the CDR3, the DNA is TGCGCCAGCAGCCAAGATCGGGGGAGCCAAGAGACCCAGTACTTC. Encoded protein: CASSQDRGSQETQYF.

This clonotype was observed a handful of times. V gene TRBV4-1 combines with J gene TRBJ2-1; D unclear. CDR1 and CDR2 from the germline V gene are MGHRA and YSYEKL. The V end lost 1 base, the J end lost 12 bases, and 13 bases lay between the germline ends. The CDR3 contains 13 residues. CDR3 in DNA: TGCGCCAGCAGCCAAGTAGTGGGCCCCGCGCAGTTCTTC. Translated: CASSQVVGPAQFF.

The DNA for the CDR3 is TGTGCCAGCAGTTATTGGGACTTTTCCTACAATGAGCAGTTCTTC. Translated, it gives CASSYWDFSYNEQFF. V and J are TRBV6-5 and TRBJ2-1; tentative D call: TRBD2 (6 bases). The CDR3 sequence is 15 residues long. CDR1 and CDR2 (germline): MNHEY, SVGAGI. V lost 3 bases, J lost 1 base, and 10 bases lay in between.